Below are 8 T cell receptor beta chains sequenced from a single sample in a study of CD8+CD57+ T cells in acquired aplastic anemia (dated by TCRdb to the late 2010s). Patients chosen for sequencing had shown expansion of CD8+CD57+ cells by flow cytometry. Instrument on record: Illumina HiSeq 2000. Genomic DNA served as template for TCR beta VDJ combination and CDR3 sequence profiling. Starting from the raw public reads, TCRdb applied fastp trimming at Q25, assembled clones with MiXCR and retained in-frame beta chains. Merged by CDR3 protein, the rows form single entries marked with the most common genes and DNA. This sample has roughly 500,000 distinct CDR3 sequences in its table, and approximately 32% of those were observed once. Of the sample, 0.7% to 1% is held by the ten largest clones. The sample was sorted CD4+, CD8+, or CD8+CD57+ T cells (not recorded which) from PBMCs. The receptors stem from a human donor with aplastic anemia.

As concerns this clonotype: This could be a read error, since a much larger clone is one nucleotide away. The V call is TRBV19, the J call TRBJ2-5; no firm D call. Germline V lookup: CDR1 LNHDA, CDR2 SQIVND (reference sequence). This CDR3 is 13 amino acids long. The CDR3 loop reads CASRENGEATQCF. CDR3 nucleotides: TGTGCCAGTAGGGAAAACGGAGAAGCGACCCAGTGCTTC.

Comments on this clonotype: A much bigger clone sits one base away, suggesting this may be a read error. CDR3 loop: CSVAFAVSNEQFF. The CDR3 region has the DNA TGCAGCGTTGCATTTGCGGTTAGCAATGAGCAGTTCTTC. The V and J genes are TRBV29-1 and TRBJ2-1; D is unclear. V was shortened by 4 bases and J by 6 bases, with 13 bases between the two germline ends. CDR1 is SQVTM, CDR2 ANQGSEA, per germline. CDR3 length: 13 residues.

V and J are TRBV9 and TRBJ2-1; D is possibly TRBD2 (6 bases). The germline CDR1 and CDR2 sequences are SGDLS and YYNGEE. Trimming shortened V by 4 bases and J by 4 bases, and 15 bases separated the two germline ends. CDR3 size: 15 residues. The CDR3 sequence: CASSSAGLLYNEQFF. In DNA form, the CDR3 reads TGTGCCAGCAGCTCCGCGGGGCTCCTATACAATGAGCAGTTCTTC. Together with reference TRBV9 and TRBJ2-1, the CDR3 gives the full variable domain: DSGVTQTPKHLITATGQRVTLRCSPRSGDLSVYWYQQSLDQGLQFLIQYYNGEERAKGNILERFSAQQFPDLHSELNLSSLELGDSALYFCASSSAGLLYNEQFFGPGTRLTVL.

This chain links TRBV27 with TRBJ2-7; TRBD2 is a possible D gene (6 bases). The germline V and J ends were trimmed by 6 bases and 3 bases, with 27 bases remaining between them. The CDR3 is 18 residues long. Per the germline V gene, CDR1 is MNHEY and CDR2 is SMNVEV (reference sequence). The CDR3 reads CASRPGVLSRNPLYEQYF. Here the CDR3 DNA reads TGTGCCAGCAGACCGGGGGTTTTGAGCAGAAATCCTCTCTACGAGCAGTACTTC.

This clonotype was seen many times. The rearrangement joins TRBV20-1 to TRBJ2-7; 7 bases map to TRBD1. The CDR3 covers 14 residues. Germline CDR1 and CDR2: DFQATT and SNEGSKA (reference sequence). The junction had 9 bases not matched to a gene; V was cut back by 1 base and J by 6 bases. The CDR3 DNA reads as TGCAGTGCTAGAGCCACGGACAGGCCGGCCGAGCAGTACTTC. Translated: CSARATDRPAEQYF.

This clonotype appeared many times. V and J are TRBV29-1 and TRBJ1-2; a weak D match, TRBD1 (6 bases). Trimming took off 6 bases at V and 4 bases at J, with 12 bases between the two ends. Germline CDR1 SQVTM, CDR2 ANQGSEA. This CDR3 is built from 12 residues. In nucleotides, the CDR3 is TGCAGCGTGGGGACGGACAGCTATGGCTACACCTTC. Its protein product is CSVGTDSYGYTF. Based on the CDR3 plus reference TRBV29-1 and TRBJ1-2, the full variable domain is SAVISQKPSRDICQRGTSLTIQCQVDSQVTMMFWYRQQPGQSLTLIATANQGSEATYESGFVIDKFPISRPNLTFSTLTVSNMSPEDSSIYLCSVGTDSYGYTFGSGTRLTVV.

Here the CDR3 reads CASSNGDGPYEQYF. The DNA for the CDR3 is TGTGCCAGTAGTAATGGGGACGGCCCCTACGAGCAGTACTTC. The chain links TRBV19 to TRBJ2-7, with D perhaps matching TRBD1 or TRBD2 (5 bases each). This CDR3 has 14 residues. The germline V and J ends were trimmed by 4 bases and 2 bases, with 12 bases remaining between them. Germline V gives CDR1 LNHDA, CDR2 SQIVND (reference sequence).

V is TRBV7-9 and J is TRBJ1-2; a possible D gene is TRBD1 (6 bases). The germline V gene has CDR1 SEHNR and CDR2 FQNEAQ (reference sequence). The length of the CDR3 is 14 residues. Trimming stripped 5 bases from V and 1 base from J, with 11 bases between. DNA for the CDR3: TGTGCCAGCAGCATCAGGGGAGATAACTATGGCTACACCTTC. This sequence encodes CASSIRGDNYGYTF.